This is a list of T cell receptor beta chains from one sample in a study of blood T cell repertoires in COVID-19. Sequenced by immunoSEQ multiplex PCR; TCRdb stores in-frame clones only, minus some. The sample has about 360,000 clones; 70% to 90% are singletons. The sequenced sample consisted of peripheral blood. The receptors here all came from a human donor in a cohort sampled during active COVID-19. Each CDR3 is given with its conserved first and last residue. The D gene is left open where the match is weak.

>TRBV28|TRBJ2-1|TRBD2
CASRGGTRVGEQFF
TGTGCCAGCAGGGGCGGGACTAGGGTGGGTGAGCAGTTCTTC
>TRBV9|TRBJ1-1|TRBD1
CASTQGAVNTEAFF
TGTGCCAGCACGCAGGGGGCCGTGAACACTGAAGCTTTCTTT
>TRBV2|TRBJ1-1|-
CASTLGGLMNTEAFF
TGTGCCAGCACACTGGGGGGGTTGATGAACACTGAAGCTTTCTTT
>TRBV6-1|TRBJ2-5|-
CASSESPGQLQETQYF
TGTGCCAGCAGTGAATCGCCCGGACAGCTCCAAGAGACCCAGTACTTC
>TRBV7-8|TRBJ2-3|-
CASSLARSPDTQYF
TGTGCCAGCAGCTTAGCCCGGAGCCCAGATACGCAGTATTTT
>TRBV5-6|TRBJ2-5|TRBD1
CASSLVGRGRGETQYF
TGTGCCAGCAGCTTGGTAGGCAGGGGGCGCGGGGAGACCCAGTACTTC
>TRBV7-2|TRBJ2-2|-
CASSLEVGAYTGELFF
TGTGCCAGCAGCTTAGAGGTGGGGGCCTACACCGGGGAGCTGTTTTTT
>TRBV19|TRBJ2-7|-
CASSIGRDFYEQYF
TGTGCCAGTAGTATAGGGAGGGACTTCTACGAGCAGTACTTC
>TRBV24-1|TRBJ2-3|TRBD1
CAIGDRLTDTQYF
TGTGCCATCGGGGACAGACTCACAGATACGCAGTATTTT
>TRBV3-1/TRBV3-2|TRBJ1-4|-
CASSQEGRGTTNEKLFF
TGTGCCAGCAGCCAAGAGGGCAGGGGAACAACTAATGAAAAACTGTTTTTT
>TRBV9|TRBJ2-5|-
CASSVSAATETGTQYF
TGTGCCAGCAGCGTAAGCGCGGCCACGGAAACTGGGACCCAGTACTTC
>TRBV29-1|TRBJ2-7|TRBD1
CSVRTGGMAEQYF
TGCAGCGTAAGGACAGGGGGCATGGCCGAGCAGTACTTC